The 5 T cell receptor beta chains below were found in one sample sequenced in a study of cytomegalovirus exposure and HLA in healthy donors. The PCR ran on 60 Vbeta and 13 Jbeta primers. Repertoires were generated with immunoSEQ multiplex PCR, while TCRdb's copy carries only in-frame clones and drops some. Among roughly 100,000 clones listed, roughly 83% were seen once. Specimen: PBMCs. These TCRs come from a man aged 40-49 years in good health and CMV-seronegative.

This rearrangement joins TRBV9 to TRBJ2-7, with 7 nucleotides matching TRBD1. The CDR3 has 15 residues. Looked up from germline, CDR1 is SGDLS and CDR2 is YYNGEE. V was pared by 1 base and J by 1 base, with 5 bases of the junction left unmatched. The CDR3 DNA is TGTGCCAGCAGCGTACGGGACAGCCCATCCTACGAGCAGTACTTC. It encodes CASSVRDSPSYEQYF.

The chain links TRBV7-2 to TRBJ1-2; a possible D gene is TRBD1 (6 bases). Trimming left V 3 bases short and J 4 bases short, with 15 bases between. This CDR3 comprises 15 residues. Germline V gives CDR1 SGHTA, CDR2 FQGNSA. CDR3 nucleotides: TGTGCCAGCAGCTTGTCACAGGGTACGGGCTATGGCTACACCTTC. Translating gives CASSLSQGTGYGYTF.

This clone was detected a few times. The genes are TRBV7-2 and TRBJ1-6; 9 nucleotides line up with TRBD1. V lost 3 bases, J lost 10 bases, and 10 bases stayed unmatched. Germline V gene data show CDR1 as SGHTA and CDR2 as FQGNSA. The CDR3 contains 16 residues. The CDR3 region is CASSFDLGQGRSPLHF. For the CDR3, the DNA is TGTGCCAGCAGCTTCGATCTGGGACAGGGAAGATCACCCCTCCACTTT.

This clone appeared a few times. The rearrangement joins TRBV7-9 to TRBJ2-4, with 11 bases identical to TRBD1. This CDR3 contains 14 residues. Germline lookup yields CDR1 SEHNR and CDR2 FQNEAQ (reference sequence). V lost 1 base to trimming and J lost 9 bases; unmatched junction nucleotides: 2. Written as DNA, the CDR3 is TGTGCCAGCAGCTTAGTGGGGACAGGGGGCATTCAGTACTTC. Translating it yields CASSLVGTGGIQYF.

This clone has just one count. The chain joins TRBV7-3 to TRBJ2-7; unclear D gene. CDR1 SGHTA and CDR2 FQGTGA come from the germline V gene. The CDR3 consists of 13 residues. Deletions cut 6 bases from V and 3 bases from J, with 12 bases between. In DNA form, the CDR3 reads TGTGCCAGCAGTCCGTCAGCAGGCTACGAGCAGTACTTC. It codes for CASSPSAGYEQYF.